Listed below are T cell receptor beta chains from one sample, sequenced in a study of T cells in Graves' hyperthyroidism and ophthalmopathy. Each CDR3 protein gets one entry after TCRdb re-called the multiplex PCR reads with MiXCR. The sample gives approximately 630,000 distinct CDR3 sequences, roughly 17% of which show up once; around 4% is in the top ten. Sequenced input: blood. The source is a woman aged 25 to 39 with Graves' hyperthyroidism. Both conserved end residues are part of each CDR3. A D gene is named only where the DNA matches it firmly. Only part of the rows carry a size: once, few, many, or a class if the clone is expanded.

TRBJ2-7 14 . many TRBV28 CASSPRDGAYEQYF TGTGCCAGCAGCCCGCGGGACGGAGCCTACGAGCAGTACTTC
TRBJ1-6 14 . . TRBV3-1 CASSQVRGISPLHF TGTGCCAGCAGCCAAGTCAGGGGCATTTCACCCCTCCACTTT
TRBJ2-7 18 TRBD2 many TRBV6-2/TRBV6-3 CASSFRGLAGGPTYEQYF TGTGCCAGCAGTTTCCGGGGACTAGCGGGAGGGCCAACCTACGAGCAGTACTTC
TRBJ2-1 15 TRBD1 . TRBV5-4 CASRSDRGAYNEQFF TGTGCCAGCAGGTCTGACAGGGGCGCTTACAATGAGCAGTTCTTC
TRBJ2-7 13 . many TRBV27 CASSLGRKYEQYF TGTGCCAGCAGTTTGGGTCGGAAATACGAGCAGTACTTC
TRBJ2-2 15 . many TRBV11-1 CASSPRGAATGELFF TGTGCCAGCAGCCCGAGGGGGGCTGCGACCGGGGAGCTGTTTTTT
TRBJ2-7 14 . . TRBV6-2/TRBV6-3 CASSAAGNFYEQYF TGTGCCAGCAGTGCTGCAGGGAACTTCTACGAGCAGTACTTC
TRBJ2-1 14 . few TRBV7-2 CASSLAGVDNEQFF TGTGCCAGCAGCTTAGCAGGGGTGGACAATGAGCAGTTCTTC
TRBJ1-2 13 . . TRBV25-1 CAIRPDTNYGYTF TGTGCCATCCGCCCGGACACCAACTATGGCTACACCTTC
TRBJ1-1 14 . . TRBV7-9 CASSLDQQGREAFF TGCGCCAGCAGCTTAGACCAACAGGGCCGAGAAGCTTTCTTT
TRBJ2-3 13 . many TRBV10-3 CAISQGSTDTQYF TGTGCCATCAGTCAGGGCAGCACAGATACGCAGTATTTT
TRBJ2-4 17 . . TRBV27 CASSLSSGHQAKNIQYF TGTGCCAGCAGTTTATCGTCAGGACATCAAGCCAAAAACATTCAGTACTTC
TRBJ1-5 15 TRBD1 . TRBV19 CASSLQGFQRQPQHF TGTGCCAGTAGTTTACAGGGGTTCCAGAGGCAGCCCCAGCATTTT
TRBJ2-3 15 . many TRBV6-2/TRBV6-3 CASSYSRSEKYTQYF TGTGCCAGCAGTTACTCGAGGAGTGAAAAGTATACGCAGTATTTT
TRBJ2-7 13 TRBD1 few TRBV24-1 CATARGGTYEQYF TGTGCCACCGCCCGAGGGGGCACCTACGAGCAGTACTTC
TRBJ1-1 14 . many TRBV6-4 CASSDSRLNTEAFF TGTGCCAGCAGTGATAGCCGTTTGAACACTGAAGCTTTCTTT
TRBJ2-3 15 . . TRBV5-1 CASSLAAWGTDTQYF TGCGCCAGCAGCTTGGCTGCGTGGGGCACAGATACGCAGTATTTT
TRBJ2-7 16 TRBD1 many TRBV2 CASSDLGGTGKHEQYF TGTGCCAGCAGTGACCTGGGTGGGACAGGTAAACACGAGCAGTACTTC
TRBJ2-3 13 . . TRBV20-1 CSATFESTDTQYF TGCAGTGCTACCTTTGAGAGCACAGATACGCAGTATTTT
TRBJ2-1 15 TRBD2 . TRBV19 CASKGLAGDINEQFF TGTGCCAGTAAGGGCCTAGCGGGAGATATCAATGAGCAGTTCTTC
TRBJ2-3 13 . . TRBV7-2 CASSYHNTDTQYF TGTGCCAGCAGCTATCATAACACAGATACGCAGTATTTT
TRBJ1-1 12 . . TRBV7-9 CASSFDTRRAFF TGTGCCAGCAGCTTTGACACTCGACGGGCTTTCTTT
TRBJ2-7 15 . many TRBV28 CASSLSRDLTYEQYF TGTGCCAGCAGTTTATCGCGGGACCTAACCTACGAGCAGTACTTC
TRBJ2-1 15 TRBD2 few TRBV19 CASNWGSGRGNEQFF TGTGCCAGTAACTGGGGCAGCGGGAGGGGGAATGAGCAGTTCTTC
TRBJ2-1 14 TRBD2 . TRBV4-2 CASSQLARGNEQFF TGTGCCAGCAGCCAGTTAGCGCGGGGGAATGAGCAGTTCTTC
TRBJ2-1 15 TRBD2 many TRBV5-1 CASSRQREVTSEQFF TGCGCCAGCAGCCGCCAGCGGGAGGTAACGAGTGAGCAGTTCTTC
TRBJ1-1 15 TRBD1 many TRBV20-1 CSARDPRTGGAGAFF TGCAGTGCTAGAGATCCCAGGACAGGGGGCGCGGGAGCTTTCTTT
TRBJ2-3 15 TRBD1 many TRBV29-1 CSVGGGSLSTDTQYF TGCAGCGTTGGAGGGGGCAGCCTAAGCACAGATACGCAGTATTTT
TRBJ2-1 11 . many TRBV6-1 CASTLSGWQFF TGTGCCAGCACCCTCTCTGGTTGGCAGTTCTTC
TRBJ2-7 13 TRBD1 many TRBV20-1 CSATWTGVNEQYF TGCAGTGCTACCTGGACAGGGGTGAACGAGCAGTACTTC
TRBJ2-1 16 TRBD2 many TRBV7-3 CASSPLSGRSYNEQFF TGTGCCAGCAGCCCTTTGAGCGGGAGGTCCTACAATGAGCAGTTCTTC
TRBJ1-2 14 . . TRBV6-1 CASSRDPFGSGYTF TGTGCCAGCAGTCGAGACCCTTTTGGATCTGGCTACACCTTC
TRBJ1-2 13 . few TRBV5-1 CASSLERGSGYTF TGCGCCAGCAGCTTGGAAAGGGGTTCGGGCTACACCTTC
TRBJ1-3 17 . . TRBV5-1 CASSTVGVESSGNTIYF TGTGCCAGCAGCACCGTGGGGGTGGAAAGCTCTGGAAACACCATATATTTT
TRBJ2-7 16 TRBD2 many TRBV2 CASRPTSGSNSYEQYF TGTGCCAGCAGACCTACTAGCGGGAGCAACTCCTACGAGCAGTACTTC
TRBJ2-4 16 TRBD1 few TRBV5-1 CASSLGTGIAKNIQYF TGCGCCAGCAGTTTAGGGACAGGCATAGCCAAAAACATTCAGTACTTC
TRBJ1-2 15 . few TRBV12-5 CASGFVLQGFYGYTF TGTGCTAGTGGTTTTGTCTTACAGGGCTTCTATGGCTACACCTTC
TRBJ1-1 13 . many TRBV5-1 CASGGDGNTEAFF TGCGCCAGCGGGGGGGACGGAAACACTGAAGCTTTCTTT
TRBJ1-2 14 . many TRBV2 CASMGGAVNYGYTF TGTGCCAGCATGGGAGGAGCGGTTAACTATGGCTACACCTTC
TRBJ2-1 15 TRBD1 many TRBV7-2 CASSLQGAIYNEQFF TGTGCCAGCAGCTTACAGGGGGCCATCTACAATGAGCAGTTCTTC
TRBJ2-3 16 TRBD2 many TRBV6-1 CASQEGTSGNTDTQYF TGTGCCAGCCAAGAAGGGACTAGCGGGAACACAGATACGCAGTATTTT
TRBJ2-4 16 . . TRBV14 CASSREFSQGWHIQYF TGTGCCAGCAGCCGAGAGTTTAGTCAGGGGTGGCACATTCAGTACTTC
TRBJ1-4 14 . many TRBV28 CASSLYATNEKLFF TGTGCCAGCAGCTTGTATGCAACTAATGAAAAACTGTTTTTT
TRBJ1-5 14 . . TRBV19 CASTRGMGIQPQHF TGTGCCAGTACCCGGGGGATGGGGATTCAGCCCCAGCATTTT
TRBJ2-4 12 . few TRBV28 CASSSPQNIQYF TGTGCCAGCAGTTCCCCACAGAACATTCAGTACTTC
TRBJ2-7 15 . few TRBV5-1 CASSPATITSYEQYF TGCGCCAGCAGCCCGGCAACGATAACCTCCTACGAGCAGTACTTC
TRBJ1-5 15 . . TRBV11-3 CASSLGGTTYQPQHF TGTGCCAGCAGCTTAGGCGGGACAACCTATCAGCCCCAGCATTTT
TRBJ1-4 14 . many TRBV28 CASSSRDTGEKLFF TGTGCCAGCAGTTCCCGGGACACAGGGGAAAAACTGTTTTTT
TRBJ2-7 15 . . TRBV7-8 CASSLAFRDTYEQYF TGTGCCAGCAGCTTAGCGTTTAGGGATACCTACGAGCAGTACTTC
TRBJ1-1 11 . . TRBV12-3/TRBV12-4 CASSPLSEAFF TGTGCCAGCAGCCCGCTATCTGAAGCTTTCTTT
TRBJ2-2 15 TRBD2 . TRBV19 CASAELAGATGELFF TGTGCCTCTGCGGAACTAGCGGGAGCGACCGGGGAGCTGTTTTTT
TRBJ2-7 14 TRBD1 many TRBV10-1 CASSGFSGGGEQYF TGCGCCAGCAGTGGATTTTCAGGGGGCGGCGAGCAGTACTTC
TRBJ2-7 14 . many TRBV2 CASSAYSGSNEQYF TGTGCCAGCAGTGCGTACTCGGGAAGTAACGAGCAGTACTTC
TRBJ1-1 14 . few TRBV10-3 CAMSRSQANTEAFF TGTGCCATGTCGAGGAGCCAGGCGAACACTGAAGCTTTCTTT
TRBJ2-1 15 . many TRBV7-3 CASSLTVTSYNEQFF TGTGCCAGCAGCTTAACGGTCACCTCCTACAATGAGCAGTTCTTC
TRBJ1-1 15 TRBD1 . TRBV20-1 CSARIPGQKNTEAFF TGCAGTGCTAGAATCCCGGGACAGAAGAACACTGAAGCTTTCTTT
TRBJ1-5 14 . . TRBV7-9 CASSSGWANQPQHF TGTGCCAGCAGCTCAGGGTGGGCCAATCAGCCCCAGCATTTT